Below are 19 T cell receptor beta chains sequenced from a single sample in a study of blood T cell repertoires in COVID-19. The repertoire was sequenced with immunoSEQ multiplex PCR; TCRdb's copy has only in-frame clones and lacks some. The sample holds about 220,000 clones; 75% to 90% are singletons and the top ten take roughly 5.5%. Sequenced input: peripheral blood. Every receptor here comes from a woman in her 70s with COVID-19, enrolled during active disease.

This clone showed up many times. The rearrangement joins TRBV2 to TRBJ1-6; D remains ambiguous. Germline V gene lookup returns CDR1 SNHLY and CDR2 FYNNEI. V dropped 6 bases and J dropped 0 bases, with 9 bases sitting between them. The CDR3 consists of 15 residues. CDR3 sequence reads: CASRLPSSYNSPLHF. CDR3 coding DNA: TGTGCCAGCAGGCTGCCCAGCTCCTATAATTCACCCCTCCACTTT. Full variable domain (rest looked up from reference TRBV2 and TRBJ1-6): EPEVTQTPSHQVTQMGQEVILRCVPISNHLYFYWYRQILGQKVEFLVSFYNNEISEKSEIFDDQFSVERPDGSNFTLKIRSTKLEDSAMYFCASRLPSSYNSPLHFGNGTRLTVT.

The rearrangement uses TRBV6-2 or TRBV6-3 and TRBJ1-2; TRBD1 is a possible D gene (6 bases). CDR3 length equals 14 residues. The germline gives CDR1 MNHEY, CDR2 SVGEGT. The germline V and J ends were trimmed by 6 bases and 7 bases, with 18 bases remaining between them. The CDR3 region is CASSGQPLVSGYTF. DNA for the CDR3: TGTGCCAGCAGCGGACAGCCCTTAGTTAGTGGCTACACCTTC.

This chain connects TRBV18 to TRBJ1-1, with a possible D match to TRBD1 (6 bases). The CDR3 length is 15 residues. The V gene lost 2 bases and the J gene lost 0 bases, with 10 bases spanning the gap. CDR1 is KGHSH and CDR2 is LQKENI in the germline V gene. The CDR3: CASSPMAGVNTEAFF. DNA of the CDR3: TGTGCCAGCTCACCAATGGCAGGGGTGAACACTGAAGCTTTCTTT.

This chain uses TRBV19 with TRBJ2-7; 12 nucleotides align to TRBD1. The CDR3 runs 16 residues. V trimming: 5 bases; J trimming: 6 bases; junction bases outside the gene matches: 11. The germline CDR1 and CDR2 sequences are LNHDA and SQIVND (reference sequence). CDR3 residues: CASSARMGQGASEQYF. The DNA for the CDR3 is TGTGCCAGTAGTGCCCGGATGGGACAGGGGGCGAGCGAGCAGTACTTC.

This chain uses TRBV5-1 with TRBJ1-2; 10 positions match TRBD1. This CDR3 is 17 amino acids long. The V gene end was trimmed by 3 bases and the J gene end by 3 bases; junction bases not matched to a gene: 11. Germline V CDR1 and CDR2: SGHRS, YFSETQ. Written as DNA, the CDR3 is TGCGCCAGCAGCTGGGGACAGGGGAAAGGTATATACTATGGCTACACCTTC. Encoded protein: CASSWGQGKGIYYGYTF.

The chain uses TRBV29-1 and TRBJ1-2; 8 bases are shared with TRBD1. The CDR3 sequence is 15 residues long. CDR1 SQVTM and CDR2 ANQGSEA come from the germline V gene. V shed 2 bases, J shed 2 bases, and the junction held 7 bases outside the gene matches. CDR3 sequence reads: CSVEQGTGGNYGYTF. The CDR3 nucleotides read TGCAGCGTTGAACAAGGAACAGGGGGGAACTATGGCTACACCTTC.

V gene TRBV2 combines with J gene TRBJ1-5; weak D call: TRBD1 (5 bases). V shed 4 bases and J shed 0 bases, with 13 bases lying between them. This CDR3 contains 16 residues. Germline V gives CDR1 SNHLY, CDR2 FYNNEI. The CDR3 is CASSVQGLFSNQPQHF. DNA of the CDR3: TGTGCCAGCAGTGTGCAGGGATTATTTAGCAATCAGCCCCAGCATTTT.

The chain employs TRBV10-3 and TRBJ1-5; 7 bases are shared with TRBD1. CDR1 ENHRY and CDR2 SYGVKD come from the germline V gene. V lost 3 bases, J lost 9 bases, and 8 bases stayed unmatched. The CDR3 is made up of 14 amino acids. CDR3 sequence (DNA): TGTGCCATCAGTGACGGACAGGCTCGTTTGCCCCAGCATTTT. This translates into CAISDGQARLPQHF.

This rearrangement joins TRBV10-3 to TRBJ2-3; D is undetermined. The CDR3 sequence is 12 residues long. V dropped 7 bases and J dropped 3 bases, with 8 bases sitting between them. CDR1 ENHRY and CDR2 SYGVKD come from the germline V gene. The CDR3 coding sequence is TGTGCCATCAAGCCTGATACAGATACGCAGTATTTT. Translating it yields CAIKPDTDTQYF.

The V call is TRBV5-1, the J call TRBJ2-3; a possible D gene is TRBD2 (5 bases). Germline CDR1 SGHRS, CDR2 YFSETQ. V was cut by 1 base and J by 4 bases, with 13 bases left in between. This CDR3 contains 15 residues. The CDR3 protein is CASSLIGVASDTQYF. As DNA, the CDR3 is TGCGCCAGCAGCTTGATCGGCGTAGCGTCAGATACGCAGTATTTT.

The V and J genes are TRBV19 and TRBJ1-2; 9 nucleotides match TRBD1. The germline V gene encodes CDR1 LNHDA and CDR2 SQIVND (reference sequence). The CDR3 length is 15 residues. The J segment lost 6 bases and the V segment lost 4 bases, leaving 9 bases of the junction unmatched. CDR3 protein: CASSTGTGRYHGYTF. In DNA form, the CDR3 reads TGTGCCAGTAGTACTGGGACAGGGAGGTATCATGGCTACACCTTC.

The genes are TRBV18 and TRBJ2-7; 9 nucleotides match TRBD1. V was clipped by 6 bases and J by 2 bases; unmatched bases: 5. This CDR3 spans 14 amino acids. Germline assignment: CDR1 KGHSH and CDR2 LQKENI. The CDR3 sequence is CASSTGTGPYEQYF. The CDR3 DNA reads TGTGCCAGCTCTACCGGGACAGGGCCCTACGAGCAGTACTTC.

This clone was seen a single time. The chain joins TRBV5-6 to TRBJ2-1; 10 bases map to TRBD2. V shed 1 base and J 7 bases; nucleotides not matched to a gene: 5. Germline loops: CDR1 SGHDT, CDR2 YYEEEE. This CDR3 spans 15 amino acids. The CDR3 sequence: CASSLRGLARNEQFF. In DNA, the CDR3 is TGTGCCAGCAGCTTGAGGGGACTAGCGAGGAATGAGCAGTTCTTC. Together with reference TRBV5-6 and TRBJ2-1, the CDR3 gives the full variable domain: DAGVTQSPTHLIKTRGQQVTLRCSPKSGHDTVSWYQQALGQGPQFIFQYYEEEERQRGNFPDRFSGHQFPNYSSELNVNALLLGDSALYLCASSLRGLARNEQFFGPGTRLTVL.

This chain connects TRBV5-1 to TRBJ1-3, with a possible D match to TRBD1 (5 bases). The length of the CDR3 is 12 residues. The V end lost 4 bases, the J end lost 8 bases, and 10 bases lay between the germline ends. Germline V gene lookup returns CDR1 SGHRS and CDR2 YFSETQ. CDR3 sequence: CASSVRGDTIYF. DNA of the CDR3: TGCGCCAGCAGCGTGCGGGGGGACACCATATATTTT.

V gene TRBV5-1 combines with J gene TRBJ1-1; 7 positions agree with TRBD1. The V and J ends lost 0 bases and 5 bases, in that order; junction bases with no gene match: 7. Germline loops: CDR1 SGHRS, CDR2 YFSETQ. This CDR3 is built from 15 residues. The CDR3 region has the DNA TGCGCCAGCAGCTTGGTGGGGACAGTAAAGACTGAAGCTTTCTTT. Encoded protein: CASSLVGTVKTEAFF.

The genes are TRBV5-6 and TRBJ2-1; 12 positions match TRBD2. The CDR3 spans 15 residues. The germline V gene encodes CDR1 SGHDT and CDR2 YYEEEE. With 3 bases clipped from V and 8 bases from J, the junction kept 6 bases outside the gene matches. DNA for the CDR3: TGTGCCAGCAGCTCGACTAGCGGGAGTTTCTATGAGCAGTTCTTC. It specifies CASSSTSGSFYEQFF. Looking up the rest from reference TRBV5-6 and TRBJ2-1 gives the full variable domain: DAGVTQSPTHLIKTRGQQVTLRCSPKSGHDTVSWYQQALGQGPQFIFQYYEEEERQRGNFPDRFSGHQFPNYSSELNVNALLLGDSALYLCASSSTSGSFYEQFFGPGTRLTVL.

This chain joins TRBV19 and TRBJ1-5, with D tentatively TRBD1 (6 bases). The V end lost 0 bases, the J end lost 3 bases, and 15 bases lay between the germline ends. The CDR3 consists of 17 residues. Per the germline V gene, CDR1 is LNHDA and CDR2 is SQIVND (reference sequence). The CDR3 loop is CASSIDPRQGLNQPQHF. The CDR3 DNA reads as TGTGCCAGTAGTATAGATCCCCGCCAGGGGCTCAATCAGCCCCAGCATTTT.

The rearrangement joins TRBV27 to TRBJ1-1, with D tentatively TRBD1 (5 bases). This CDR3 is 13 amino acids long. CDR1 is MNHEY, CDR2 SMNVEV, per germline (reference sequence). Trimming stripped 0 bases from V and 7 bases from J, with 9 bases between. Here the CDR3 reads CASSLSGGSEAFF. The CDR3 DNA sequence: TGTGCCAGCAGTTTATCCGGGGGGAGTGAAGCTTTCTTT.

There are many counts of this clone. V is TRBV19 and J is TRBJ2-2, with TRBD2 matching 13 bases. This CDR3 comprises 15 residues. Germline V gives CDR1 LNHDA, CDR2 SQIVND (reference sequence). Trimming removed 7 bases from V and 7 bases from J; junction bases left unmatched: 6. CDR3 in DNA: TGTGCCAGTAAGGGACTAGCGGGAATGAGCGGGGAGCTGTTTTTT. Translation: CASKGLAGMSGELFF.